This T cell receptor beta chain was sequenced in a study of spatial heterogeneity in lung cancer. Study results and caveats: Whereas they appeared in blood less at follow-up, ubiquitous expanded tumor TCRs appeared there more at resection.

V lost 5 bases and J 2 bases, leaving 13 bases between the germline ends. CDR3 length: 14 residues. Germline CDR1 and CDR2: SGHVS and FNYEAQ. This clonotype was counted ten times or more. Its antigen is as yet unknown. The study tagged each TCR cDNA molecule with a unique molecular identifier. In TCRdb, the 5' RACE reads were re-called with MiXCR into one record per CDR3 protein. Altogether 15,000 to 20,000 distinct CDR3 sequences are present, roughly 6.5% being singletons, with the ten largest covering about 26%. Regarding time point: blood at routine non-recurrence follow-up after resection. The input material, whole RNA from tumor, nontumor lung or frozen PBMC, was sequenced unsorted.

The material was PBMCs, obtained at follow-up. This sequence originates from a male donor with early-stage non-small cell lung cancer. The chain uses TRBV7-6 and TRBJ2-7, with D perhaps TRBD1 (5 bases). The CDR3 bases are TGTGCCAGCAGCCCGAATCTGGGGCCCTACGAGCAGTACTTC. This gives the protein CASSPNLGPYEQYF.